This T cell receptor (beta chain) derives from a study of T cell responses to AZD1222 COVID-19 vaccine. Looking at the study overall: Samples with a second dose at about 4 or about 12 weeks were pooled together. Study conclusions and caveats: Mostly white British, mostly female donors; authors suggested clonal diversity may be underestimated. Breadth and depth of Spike-specific TCRs rose after two AZD1222 doses.

On this clone: Antigen: not known.

Trimming cost V 2 bases and J 6 bases; bases outside gene matches: 0. This CDR3 has 13 amino acids. Sequencing was performed with immunoSEQ multiplex PCR; in TCRdb, only in-frame clones are kept and a portion is missing. The data hold roughly 100,000 clones, with roughly 90% observed a single time. This TCR was recovered from an adult in good health. The V gene is TRBV12-3 or TRBV12-4, the J gene TRBJ2-7, with 11 bases identical to TRBD2. The material was peripheral blood, obtained on day 0 of AZD1222 vaccination. As DNA, the CDR3 is TGTGCCAGCAGTTTACTAGCGGGAGGCGAGCAGTACTTC. Translation: CASSLLAGGEQYF.